What follows are 10 T cell receptor beta chains derived from one specimen sequenced in a study of cytomegalovirus exposure and HLA in healthy donors. Amplification used 60 Vbeta primers and 13 Jbeta primers. Assay: immunoSEQ multiplex PCR; the TCRdb copy retains only in-frame clones and omits some. The sample yields 95,000 to 100,000 clones, around 77% seen once. Sequenced input: PBMCs. These receptors originate from a female donor in good health and CMV-seronegative.

The chain links TRBV27 to TRBJ2-5; D is possibly TRBD2 (7 bases). With 8 bases removed from V and 1 base from J, the gap between germline ends came to 17 bases. Germline CDR1 is MNHEY and CDR2 is SMNVEV (reference sequence). The CDR3 has 15 residues. The CDR3 DNA is TGTGCCAGCGCCCAAGGGGGGGCCCGCCAAGAGACCCAGTACTTC. Amino acids: CASAQGGARQETQYF.

The chain is built from TRBV6-6 and TRBJ1-1, with a possible D match to TRBD1 (6 bases). The V and J ends lost 2 bases and 1 base respectively, with 14 bases between them. The CDR3 sequence is 16 residues long. Per the germline V gene, CDR1 is MNHNY and CDR2 is SVGAGI (reference sequence). The CDR3: CASSYVRGGGNTEAFF. The CDR3 DNA reads TGTGCCAGCAGTTACGTCCGAGGGGGGGGGAACACTGAAGCTTTCTTT.

This clone was picked up a small number of times. The genes are TRBV6-6 and TRBJ2-3; D is possibly TRBD2 (5 bases). V was trimmed by 3 bases and J by 4 bases, leaving 11 bases between them. CDR3 size: 14 residues. Germline CDR1 is MNHNY and CDR2 is SVGAGI (reference sequence). CDR3 bases: TGTGCCAGCAGTTATGGGAGCGAATCAGATACGCAGTATTTT. It specifies CASSYGSESDTQYF.

This clone appeared a few times. V is TRBV6-1 and J is TRBJ1-2; maybe TRBD1 (5 bases). V lost 2 bases and J lost 8, with 18 bases in between. The CDR3 has 15 residues. The germline V gene encodes CDR1 MNHNS and CDR2 SASEGT. CDR3 coding DNA: TGTGCCAGCAGTGAAAAAGGGGTCCACCTTATAGGCTACACCTTC. This sequence encodes CASSEKGVHLIGYTF.

The V call is TRBV6-6, the J call TRBJ2-1, with 10 bases matching TRBD1. CDR1 is MNHNY, CDR2 SVGAGI, per germline (reference sequence). The V gene end was trimmed by 2 bases and the J gene end by 8 bases; junction bases not matched to a gene: 9. This CDR3 is 16 amino acids long. The CDR3 loop reads CASSYPPGTGVDEQFF. The CDR3 DNA follows: TGTGCCAGCAGTTACCCTCCCGGGACAGGGGTGGATGAGCAGTTCTTC.

The chain uses TRBV7-8 and TRBJ2-3, with 9 nucleotides matching TRBD2. This CDR3 is built from 15 residues. Looked up from germline, CDR1 is SGHVS and CDR2 is FQNEAQ. V lost 4 bases, J lost 5 bases, and 7 bases stayed unmatched. CDR3 nucleotide sequence: TGTGCCAGCAGCTCCCAAGCGGGGGGTCTAGATACGCAGTATTTT. As protein: CASSSQAGGLDTQYF.

The rearrangement links TRBV5-4 to TRBJ2-1; TRBD1 aligns across 9 bases. The ends lost 3 bases at V and 3 bases at J; junction bases unmatched: 7. The CDR3 is 16 residues long. The germline V gene has CDR1 SGHNT and CDR2 YYREEE (reference sequence). In nucleotides, the CDR3 is TGTGCCAGCAGCTCCCTTACAGGGGGCTTCTACAATGAGCAGTTCTTC. Translated: CASSSLTGGFYNEQFF.

V and J are TRBV6-1 and TRBJ2-3; D is perhaps TRBD1 (6 bases). Trimming cost V 9 bases and J 6 bases, with 22 bases left between them. The length of the CDR3 is 15 residues. From germline, CDR1 is MNHNS and CDR2 SASEGT. The CDR3 DNA reads TGTGCCAGTCCCTGGGACATGGCAACGGTCGATACGCAGTATTTT. Amino acids: CASPWDMATVDTQYF.

The chain couples TRBV4-1 to TRBJ1-1; D might be TRBD1 (6 bases). This CDR3 is 16 amino acids long. CDR1 is MGHRA and CDR2 is YSYEKL in the germline V gene. Trimming removed 0 bases at V and 4 bases at J, with 15 bases between. This CDR3 is CASSQDPGGRGTEAFF. In DNA, the CDR3 is TGCGCCAGCAGCCAAGATCCTGGGGGCCGGGGCACTGAAGCTTTCTTT.

The chain carries TRBV5-4 and TRBJ1-2, with a possible D match to TRBD1 (6 bases). The V end lost 1 base, the J end lost 3 bases, and 19 bases lay between the germline ends. Per germline, CDR1 SGHNT and CDR2 YYREEE (reference sequence). The length of the CDR3 is 17 residues. The CDR3 here is CASSLLGRQVLDYGYTF. CDR3 in DNA: TGTGCCAGCAGCTTGTTGGGGCGACAGGTATTGGACTATGGCTACACCTTC.